The 7 T cell receptor beta chains below were found in one sample sequenced in a study of T cell changes during pregnancy in multiple sclerosis. Assay: immunoSEQ multiplex PCR; the TCRdb copy retains only in-frame clones and omits some. The table records 18,000 or so clones, 85% to 90% of them present only once. The sequencing used CD4+ T cells from peripheral blood mononuclear cells, collected in the first trimester of pregnancy. Receptor source: a female donor in good health, enrolled as a control in a pregnancy study.

The rearrangement joins TRBV7-9 to TRBJ1-1; a weak D match, TRBD1 (5 bases). The CDR3 covers 14 residues. Trimming removed 0 bases at V and 10 bases at J, with 15 bases between. CDR1 SEHNR and CDR2 FQNEAQ come from the germline V gene (reference sequence). Here the CDR3 DNA reads TGTGCCAGCAGCTTAGCGGGGGGGGTCCCGAGAGCTTTCTTT. Translation: CASSLAGGVPRAFF.

V gene TRBV18 combines with J gene TRBJ2-7, with a tentative D call TRBD1 (6 bases). Trimming pared 6 bases from V and 0 bases from J, leaving 18 bases between. This CDR3 has 16 residues. From germline, CDR1 is KGHSH and CDR2 LQKENI. Here the CDR3 reads CASSLRQWDTSYEQYF. In DNA form, the CDR3 reads TGTGCCAGCTCTCTTCGTCAATGGGACACCTCCTACGAGCAGTACTTC.

Worth noting for this clone: At one end, the junction sequence differs from germline, possibly due to a read error. Distinct nucleotide sequences in the sample also encode this CDR3. The gene calls are TRBV18 and TRBJ2-1; 9 bases align to TRBD1. The CDR3 loop spans 16 amino acids. The germline gives CDR1 KGHSH, CDR2 LQKENI. Written as DNA, the CDR3 is TGTGCCAGCTCCCCACTAGGGACAGGGTCTTACAATGAGCAGTTCTTC. Its translation is CASSPLGTGSYNEQFF.

This sequence joins TRBV9 and TRBJ2-1; 12 nucleotides agree with TRBD1. The CDR3 extends over 16 amino acids. With 2 bases clipped from V and 4 bases from J, the junction kept 4 bases outside the gene matches. Germline values: CDR1 SGDLS, CDR2 YYNGEE. Written as DNA, the CDR3 is TGTGCCAGCAGCGTCCAGGGACAGGGGGCTTACAATGAGCAGTTCTTC. It yields the protein CASSVQGQGAYNEQFF.

The genes are TRBV5-6 and TRBJ2-3; no clear D. The germline CDR1 and CDR2 sequences are SGHDT and YYEEEE. Trimming pared 4 bases from V and 4 bases from J, leaving 10 bases between. The CDR3 loop spans 13 amino acids. The CDR3 reads CASSQARPDTQYF. DNA of the CDR3: TGTGCCAGCAGCCAGGCCCGCCCAGATACGCAGTATTTT.

V and J are TRBV15 and TRBJ1-6; D unresolved. The CDR3 is 13 amino acids. V was pared by 1 base and J by 6 bases, with 4 bases between. Germline CDR1 and CDR2: LNHNV and YYDKDF (reference sequence). The CDR3 DNA sequence: TGTGCCACCAGCAGAGCGTCTAATTCACCCCTCCACTTT. Its translation: CATSRASNSPLHF.

The chain recombines TRBV19 with TRBJ2-6, with D tentatively TRBD1 (6 bases). Germline CDR1 and CDR2: LNHDA and SQIVND (reference sequence). The CDR3 runs to 18 residues. V lost 7 bases to trimming and J lost 1 base, with 20 bases between them. CDR3 protein: CASTPRGLSLSGANVLTF. The CDR3 nucleotides read TGTGCCAGTACCCCCAGGGGCCTTTCCCTTTCTGGGGCCAACGTCCTGACTTTC. Variable domain in full (rest from reference TRBV19 and TRBJ2-6): DGGITQSPKYLFRKEGQNVTLSCEQNLNHDAMYWYRQDPGQGLRLIYYSQIVNDFQKGDIAEGYSVSREKKESFPLTVTSAQKNPTAFYLCASTPRGLSLSGANVLTFGAGSRLTVL.